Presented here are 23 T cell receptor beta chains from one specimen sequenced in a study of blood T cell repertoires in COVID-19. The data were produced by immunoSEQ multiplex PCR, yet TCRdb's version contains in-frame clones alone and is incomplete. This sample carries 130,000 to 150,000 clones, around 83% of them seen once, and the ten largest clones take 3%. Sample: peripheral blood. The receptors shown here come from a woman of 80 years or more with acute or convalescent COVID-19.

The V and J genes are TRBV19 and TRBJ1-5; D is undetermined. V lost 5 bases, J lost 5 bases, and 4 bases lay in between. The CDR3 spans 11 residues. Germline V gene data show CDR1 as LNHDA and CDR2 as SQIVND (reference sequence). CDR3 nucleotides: TGTGCCAGTAGTCAGGATCAGCCCCAGCATTTT. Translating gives CASSQDQPQHF.

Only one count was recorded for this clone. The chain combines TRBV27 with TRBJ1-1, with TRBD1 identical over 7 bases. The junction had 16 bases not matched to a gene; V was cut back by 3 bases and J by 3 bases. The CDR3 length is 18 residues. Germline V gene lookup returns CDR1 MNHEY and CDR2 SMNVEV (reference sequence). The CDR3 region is CASSFRGLLGAGDTEAFF. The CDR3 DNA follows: TGTGCCAGCAGTTTTAGGGGGCTACTTGGGGCCGGTGACACTGAAGCTTTCTTT.

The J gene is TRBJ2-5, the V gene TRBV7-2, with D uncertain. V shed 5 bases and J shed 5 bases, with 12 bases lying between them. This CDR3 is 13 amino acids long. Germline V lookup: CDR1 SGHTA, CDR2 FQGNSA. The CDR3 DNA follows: TGTGCCAGCAGCCGCTTCCGCGAGGAGACCCAGTACTTC. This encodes CASSRFREETQYF.

The CDR3 DNA sequence: TGCGCCAGCAGCCAAGGGCCAGGGGGGAACACTGAAGCTTTCTTT. Encoded protein: CASSQGPGGNTEAFF. The V and J genes are TRBV4-3 and TRBJ1-1; TRBD1 agrees at 7 bases. Germline V gene lookup returns CDR1 LGHNA and CDR2 YSLEER. V lost 1 base to trimming and J lost 1 base; unmatched junction nucleotides: 3. The CDR3 consists of 15 residues.

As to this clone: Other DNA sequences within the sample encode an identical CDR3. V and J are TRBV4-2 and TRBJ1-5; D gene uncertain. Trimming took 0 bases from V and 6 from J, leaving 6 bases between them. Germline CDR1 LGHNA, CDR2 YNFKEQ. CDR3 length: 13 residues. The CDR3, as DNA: TGTGCCAGCAGCCAAGAGGCAGGTCAGCCCCAGCATTTT. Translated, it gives CASSQEAGQPQHF.

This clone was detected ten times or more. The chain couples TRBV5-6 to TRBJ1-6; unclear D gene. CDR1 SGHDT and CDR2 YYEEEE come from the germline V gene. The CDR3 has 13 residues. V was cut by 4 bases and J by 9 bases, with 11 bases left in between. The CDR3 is CASSPPGFSPLHF. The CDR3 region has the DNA TGTGCCAGCAGCCCCCCGGGTTTTTCACCCCTCCACTTT.

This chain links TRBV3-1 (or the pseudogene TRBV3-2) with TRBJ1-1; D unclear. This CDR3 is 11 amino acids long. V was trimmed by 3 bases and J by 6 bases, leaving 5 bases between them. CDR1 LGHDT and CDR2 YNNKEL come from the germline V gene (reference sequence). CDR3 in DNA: TGTGCCAGCAGCCACCTAGCTGAAGCTTTCTTT. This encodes CASSHLAEAFF.

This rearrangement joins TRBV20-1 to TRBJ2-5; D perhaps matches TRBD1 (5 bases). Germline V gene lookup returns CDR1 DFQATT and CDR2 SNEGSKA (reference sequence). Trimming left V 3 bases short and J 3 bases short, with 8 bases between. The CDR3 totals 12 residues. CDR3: CSASPQEETQYF. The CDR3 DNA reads TGCAGTGCTAGTCCACAGGAAGAGACCCAGTACTTC.

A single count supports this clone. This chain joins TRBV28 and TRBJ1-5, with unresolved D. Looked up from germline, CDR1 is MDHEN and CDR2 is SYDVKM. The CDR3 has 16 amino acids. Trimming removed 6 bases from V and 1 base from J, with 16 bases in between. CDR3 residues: CASSRGREVSNQPQHF. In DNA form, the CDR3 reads TGTGCCAGCAGCCGCGGAAGGGAGGTGAGCAATCAGCCCCAGCATTTT.

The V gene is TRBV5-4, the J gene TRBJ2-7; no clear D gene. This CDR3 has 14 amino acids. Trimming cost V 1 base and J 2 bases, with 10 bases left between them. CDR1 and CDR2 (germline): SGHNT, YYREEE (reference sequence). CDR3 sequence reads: CASSLSHEAYEQYF. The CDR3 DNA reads TGTGCCAGCAGCTTGAGCCACGAGGCCTACGAGCAGTACTTC. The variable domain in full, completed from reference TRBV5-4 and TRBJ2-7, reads ETGVTQSPTHLIKTRGQQVTLRCSSQSGHNTVSWYQQALGQGPQFIFQYYREEENGRGNFPPRFSGLQFPNYSSELNVNALELDDSALYLCASSLSHEAYEQYFGPGTRLTVT.

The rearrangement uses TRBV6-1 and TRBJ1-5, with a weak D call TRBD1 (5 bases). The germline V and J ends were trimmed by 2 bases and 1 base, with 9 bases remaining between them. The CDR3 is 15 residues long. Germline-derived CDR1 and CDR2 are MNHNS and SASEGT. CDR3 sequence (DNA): TGTGCCAGCAGTGAACCCAGGGAAAGCAATCAGCCCCAGCATTTT. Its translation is CASSEPRESNQPQHF.

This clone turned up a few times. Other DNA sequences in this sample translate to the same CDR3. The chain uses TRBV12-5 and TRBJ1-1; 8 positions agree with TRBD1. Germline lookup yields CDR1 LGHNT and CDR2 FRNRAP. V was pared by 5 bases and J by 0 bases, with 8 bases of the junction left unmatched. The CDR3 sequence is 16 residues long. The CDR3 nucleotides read TGTGCTAGTGGTCCCGGACAGGGACCTATGAACACTGAAGCTTTCTTT. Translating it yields CASGPGQGPMNTEAFF.

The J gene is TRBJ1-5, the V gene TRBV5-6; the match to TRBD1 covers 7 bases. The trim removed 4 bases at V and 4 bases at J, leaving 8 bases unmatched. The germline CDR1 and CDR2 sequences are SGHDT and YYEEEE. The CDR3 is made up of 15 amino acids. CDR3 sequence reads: CASSAAPGQNQPQHF. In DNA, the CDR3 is TGTGCCAGCAGCGCCGCTCCGGGACAGAATCAGCCCCAGCATTTT.

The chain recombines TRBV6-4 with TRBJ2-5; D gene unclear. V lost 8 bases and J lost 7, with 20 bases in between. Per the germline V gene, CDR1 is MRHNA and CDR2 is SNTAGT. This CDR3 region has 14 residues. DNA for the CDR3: TGTGCCAGCGTCTTCGAGGCTAGTGTAGGGACCCAGTACTTC. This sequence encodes CASVFEASVGTQYF.

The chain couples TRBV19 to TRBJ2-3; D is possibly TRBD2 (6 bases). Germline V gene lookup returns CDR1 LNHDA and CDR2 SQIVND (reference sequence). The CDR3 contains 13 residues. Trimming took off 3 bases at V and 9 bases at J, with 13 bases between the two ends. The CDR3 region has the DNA TGTGCCAGTAGTATGCAAGGGCGGGACACGCAGTATTTT. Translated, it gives CASSMQGRDTQYF.

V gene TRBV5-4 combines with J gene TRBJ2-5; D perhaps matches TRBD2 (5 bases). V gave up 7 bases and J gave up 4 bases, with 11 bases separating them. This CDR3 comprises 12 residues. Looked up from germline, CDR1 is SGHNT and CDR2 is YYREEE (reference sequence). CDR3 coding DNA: TGTGCCAGCGGCGGGTCAGGAGAGACCCAGTACTTC. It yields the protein CASGGSGETQYF.

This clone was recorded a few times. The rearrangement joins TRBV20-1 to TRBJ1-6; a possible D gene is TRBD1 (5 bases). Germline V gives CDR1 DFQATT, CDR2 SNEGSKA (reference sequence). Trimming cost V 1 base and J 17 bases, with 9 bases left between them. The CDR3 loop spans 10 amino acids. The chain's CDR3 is CSARAGGFHF. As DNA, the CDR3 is TGCAGTGCTAGAGCGGGGGGTTTCCACTTT.

This CDR3 is CASTRGGLNNNSPLHF. CDR3 nucleotide sequence: TGTGCCAGCACCCGGGGGGGACTTAACAATAATTCACCCCTCCACTTT. The chain links TRBV27 to TRBJ1-6; D may be TRBD1 (5 bases). From germline, CDR1 is MNHEY and CDR2 SMNVEV (reference sequence). The CDR3 has 16 amino acids. V dropped 7 bases and J dropped 5 bases, with 18 bases sitting between them.

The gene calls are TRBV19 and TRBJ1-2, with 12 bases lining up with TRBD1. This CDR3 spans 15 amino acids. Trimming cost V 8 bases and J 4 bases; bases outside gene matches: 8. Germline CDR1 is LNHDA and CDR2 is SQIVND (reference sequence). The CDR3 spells CASQTPGQGAYGYTF. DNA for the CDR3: TGTGCCAGTCAGACGCCGGGACAGGGGGCCTATGGCTACACCTTC. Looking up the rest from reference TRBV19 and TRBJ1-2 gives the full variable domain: DGGITQSPKYLFRKEGQNVTLSCEQNLNHDAMYWYRQDPGQGLRLIYYSQIVNDFQKGDIAEGYSVSREKKESFPLTVTSAQKNPTAFYLCASQTPGQGAYGYTFGSGTRLTVV.

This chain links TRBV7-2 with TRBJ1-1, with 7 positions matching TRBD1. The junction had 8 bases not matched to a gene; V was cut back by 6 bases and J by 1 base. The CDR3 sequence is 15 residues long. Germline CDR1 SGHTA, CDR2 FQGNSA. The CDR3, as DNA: TGTGCCAGCAGTTCCTACGGGACAGAGAACACTGAAGCTTTCTTT. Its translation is CASSSYGTENTEAFF.

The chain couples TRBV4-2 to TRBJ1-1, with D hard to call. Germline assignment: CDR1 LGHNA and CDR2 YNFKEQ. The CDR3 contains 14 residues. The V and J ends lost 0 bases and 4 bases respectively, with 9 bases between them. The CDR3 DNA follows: TGTGCCAGCAGCCAAGATCCCGGGAGCACTGAAGCTTTCTTT. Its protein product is CASSQDPGSTEAFF.

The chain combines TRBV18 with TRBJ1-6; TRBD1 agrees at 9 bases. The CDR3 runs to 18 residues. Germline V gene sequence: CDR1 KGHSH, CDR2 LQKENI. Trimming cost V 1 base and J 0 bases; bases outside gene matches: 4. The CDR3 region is CASSPRDRASSYNSPLHF. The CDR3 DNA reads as TGTGCCAGCTCACCACGGGACAGGGCTAGCTCCTATAATTCACCCCTCCACTTT.

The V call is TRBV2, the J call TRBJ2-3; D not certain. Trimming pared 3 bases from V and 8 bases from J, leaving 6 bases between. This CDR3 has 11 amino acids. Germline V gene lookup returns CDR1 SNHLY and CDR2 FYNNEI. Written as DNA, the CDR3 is TGTGCCAGCAGTGACCCCGGTACGCAGTATTTT. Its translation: CASSDPGTQYF.